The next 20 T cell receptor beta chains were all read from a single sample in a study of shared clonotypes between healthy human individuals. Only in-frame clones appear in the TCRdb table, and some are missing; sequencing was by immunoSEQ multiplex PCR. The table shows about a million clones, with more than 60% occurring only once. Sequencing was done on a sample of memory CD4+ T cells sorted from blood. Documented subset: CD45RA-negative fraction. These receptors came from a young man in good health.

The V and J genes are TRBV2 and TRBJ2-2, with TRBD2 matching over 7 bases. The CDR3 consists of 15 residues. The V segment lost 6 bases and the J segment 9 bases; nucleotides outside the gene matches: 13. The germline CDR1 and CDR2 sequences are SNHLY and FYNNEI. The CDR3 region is CASSPSGGASRELFF. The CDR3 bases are TGTGCCAGCAGCCCTAGCGGTGGGGCGTCAAGGGAGCTGTTTTTT.

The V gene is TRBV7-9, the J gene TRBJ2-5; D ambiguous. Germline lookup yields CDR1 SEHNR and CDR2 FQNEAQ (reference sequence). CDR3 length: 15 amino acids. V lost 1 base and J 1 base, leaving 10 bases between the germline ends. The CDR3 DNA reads TGTGCCAGCAGCTTAGGGCGCCTAGTCCAAGAGACCCAGTACTTC. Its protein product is CASSLGRLVQETQYF.

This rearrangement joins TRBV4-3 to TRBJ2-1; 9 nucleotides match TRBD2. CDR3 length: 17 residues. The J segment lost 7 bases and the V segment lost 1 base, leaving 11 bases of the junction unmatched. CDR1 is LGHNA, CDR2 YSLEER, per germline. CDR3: CASSQAIKREVVNEQFF. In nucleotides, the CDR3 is TGCGCCAGCAGCCAAGCGATCAAGCGGGAGGTCGTTAATGAGCAGTTCTTC.

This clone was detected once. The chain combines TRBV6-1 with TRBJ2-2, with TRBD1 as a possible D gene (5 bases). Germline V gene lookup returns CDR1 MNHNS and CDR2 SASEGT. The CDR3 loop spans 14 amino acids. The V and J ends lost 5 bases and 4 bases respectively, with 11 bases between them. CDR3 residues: CASSQMTATGELFF. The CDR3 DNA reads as TGTGCCAGCAGTCAGATGACAGCCACCGGGGAGCTGTTTTTT.

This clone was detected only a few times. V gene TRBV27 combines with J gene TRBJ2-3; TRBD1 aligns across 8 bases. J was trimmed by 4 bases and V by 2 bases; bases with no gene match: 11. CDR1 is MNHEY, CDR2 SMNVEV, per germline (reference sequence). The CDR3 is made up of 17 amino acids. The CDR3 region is CASSLAVPTGVPDTQYF. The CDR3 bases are TGTGCCAGCAGTTTAGCCGTACCGACAGGGGTACCAGATACGCAGTATTTT.

The CDR3 here is CASSLGTAYNEQFF. The CDR3 coding sequence is TGTGCCAGCAGCTTAGGGACCGCCTACAATGAGCAGTTCTTC. The V gene is TRBV7-8, the J gene TRBJ2-1, with D hard to call. Trimming shortened V by 1 base and J by 2 bases, and 6 bases separated the two germline ends. The CDR3 sequence is 14 residues long. The germline gives CDR1 SGHVS, CDR2 FQNEAQ.

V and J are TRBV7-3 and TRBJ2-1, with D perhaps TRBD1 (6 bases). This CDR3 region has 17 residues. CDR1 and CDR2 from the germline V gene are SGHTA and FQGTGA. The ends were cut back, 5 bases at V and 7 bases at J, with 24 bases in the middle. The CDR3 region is CASSPDGGQKSRNEQFF. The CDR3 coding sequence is TGTGCCAGCAGCCCCGATGGGGGCCAGAAGTCGAGGAATGAGCAGTTCTTC.

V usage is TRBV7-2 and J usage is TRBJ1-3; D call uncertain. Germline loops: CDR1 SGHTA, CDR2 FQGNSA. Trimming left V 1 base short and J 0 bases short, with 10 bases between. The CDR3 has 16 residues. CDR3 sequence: CASSLGMADSGNTIYF. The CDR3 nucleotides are TGTGCCAGCAGCTTAGGGATGGCCGACTCTGGAAACACCATATATTTT. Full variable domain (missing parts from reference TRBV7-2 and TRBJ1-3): GAGVSQSPSNKVTEKGKDVELRCDPISGHTALYWYRQSLGQGLEFLIYFQGNSAPDKSGLPSDRFSAERTGGSVSTLTIQRTQQEDSAVYLCASSLGMADSGNTIYFGEGSWLTVV.

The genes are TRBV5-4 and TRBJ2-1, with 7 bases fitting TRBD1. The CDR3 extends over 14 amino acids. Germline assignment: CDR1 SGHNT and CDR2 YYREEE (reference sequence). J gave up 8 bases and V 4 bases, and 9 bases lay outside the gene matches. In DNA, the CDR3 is TGTGCCAGCAGCCGCGACAGGGCCGGATATGAGCAGTTCTTC. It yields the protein CASSRDRAGYEQFF. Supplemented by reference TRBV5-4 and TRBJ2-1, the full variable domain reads ETGVTQSPTHLIKTRGQQVTLRCSSQSGHNTVSWYQQALGQGPQFIFQYYREEENGRGNFPPRFSGLQFPNYSSELNVNALELDDSALYLCASSRDRAGYEQFFGPGTRLTVL.

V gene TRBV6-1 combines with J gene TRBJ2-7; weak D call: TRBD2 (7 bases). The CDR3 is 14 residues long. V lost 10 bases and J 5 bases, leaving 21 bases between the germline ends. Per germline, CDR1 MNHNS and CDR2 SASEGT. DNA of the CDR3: TGTGCCAATTCCGACGGGGGGCCCTTTGACGAGCAGTACTTC. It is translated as CANSDGGPFDEQYF.

CDR3 nucleotide sequence: TGTGCCACCAGCAGAGATGGTGGAACCGGGACAGATACGCAGTATTTT. Its protein is CATSRDGGTGTDTQYF. J is TRBJ2-3 and V is TRBV15; no clear D. Germline V CDR1 and CDR2: LNHNV, YYDKDF (reference sequence). This CDR3 contains 16 residues. V lost 0 bases, J lost 3 bases, and 13 bases lay in between.

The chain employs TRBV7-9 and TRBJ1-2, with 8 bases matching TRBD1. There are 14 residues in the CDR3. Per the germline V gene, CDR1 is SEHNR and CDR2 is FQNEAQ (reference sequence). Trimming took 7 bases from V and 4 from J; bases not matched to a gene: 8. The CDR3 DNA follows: TGTGCCAGCACCCTCTCGGGGACAGGCTATGGCTACACCTTC. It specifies CASTLSGTGYGYTF.

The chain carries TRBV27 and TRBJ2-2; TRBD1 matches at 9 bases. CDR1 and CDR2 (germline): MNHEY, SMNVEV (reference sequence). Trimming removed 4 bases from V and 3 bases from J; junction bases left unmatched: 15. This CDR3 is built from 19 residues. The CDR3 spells CASSSHRGLISSDTGELFF. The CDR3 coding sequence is TGTGCCAGCAGTTCCCACAGGGGGCTTATTTCATCGGACACCGGGGAGCTGTTTTTT.

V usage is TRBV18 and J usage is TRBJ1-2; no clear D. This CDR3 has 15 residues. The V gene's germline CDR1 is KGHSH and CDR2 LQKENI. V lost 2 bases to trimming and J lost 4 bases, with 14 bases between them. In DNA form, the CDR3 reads TGTGCCAGCTCACCAACCGGCCAGGCGGGCTATGGCTACACCTTC. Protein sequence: CASSPTGQAGYGYTF.

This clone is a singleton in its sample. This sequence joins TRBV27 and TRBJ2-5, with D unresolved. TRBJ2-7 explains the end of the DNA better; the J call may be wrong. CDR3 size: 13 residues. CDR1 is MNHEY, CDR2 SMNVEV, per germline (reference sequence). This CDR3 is CASSSPNSYEQYF. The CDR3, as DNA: TGTGCCAGCAGTTCGCCGAACTCCTACGAGCAGTACTTC.

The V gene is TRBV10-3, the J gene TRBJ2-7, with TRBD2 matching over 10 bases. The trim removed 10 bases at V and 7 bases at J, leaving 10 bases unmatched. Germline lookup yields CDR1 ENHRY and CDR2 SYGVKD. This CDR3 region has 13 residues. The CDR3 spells CATRAGGPEEQYF. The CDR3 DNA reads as TGTGCCACCAGAGCGGGAGGGCCGGAAGAGCAGTACTTC.

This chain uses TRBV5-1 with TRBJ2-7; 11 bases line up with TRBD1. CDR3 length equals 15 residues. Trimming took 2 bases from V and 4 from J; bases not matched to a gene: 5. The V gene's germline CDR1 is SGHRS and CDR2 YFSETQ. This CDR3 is CASSFGQGASYEQYF. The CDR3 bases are TGCGCCAGCAGCTTCGGACAGGGGGCATCTTACGAGCAGTACTTC.

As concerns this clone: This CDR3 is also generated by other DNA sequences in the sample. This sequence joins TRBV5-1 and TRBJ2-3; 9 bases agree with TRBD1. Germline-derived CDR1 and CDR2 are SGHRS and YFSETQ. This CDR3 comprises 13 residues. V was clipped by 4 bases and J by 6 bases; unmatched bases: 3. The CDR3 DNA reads TGCGCCAGCAGCCGGACAGGGGAGGATACGCAGTATTTT. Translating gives CASSRTGEDTQYF.

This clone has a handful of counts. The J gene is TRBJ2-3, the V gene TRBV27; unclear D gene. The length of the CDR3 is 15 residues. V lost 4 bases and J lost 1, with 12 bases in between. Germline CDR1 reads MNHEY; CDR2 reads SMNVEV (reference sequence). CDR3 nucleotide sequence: TGTGCCAGCAGTTCCCGATCTACTCGCACAGATACGCAGTATTTT. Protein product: CASSSRSTRTDTQYF.

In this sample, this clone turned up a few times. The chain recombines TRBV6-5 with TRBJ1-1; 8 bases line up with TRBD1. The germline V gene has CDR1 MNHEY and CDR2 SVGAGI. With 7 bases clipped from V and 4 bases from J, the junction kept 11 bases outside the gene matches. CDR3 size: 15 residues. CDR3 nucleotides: TGTGCCAGCATCAGAAAACAGGGGGAGTCCACTGAAGCTTTCTTT. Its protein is CASIRKQGESTEAFF.